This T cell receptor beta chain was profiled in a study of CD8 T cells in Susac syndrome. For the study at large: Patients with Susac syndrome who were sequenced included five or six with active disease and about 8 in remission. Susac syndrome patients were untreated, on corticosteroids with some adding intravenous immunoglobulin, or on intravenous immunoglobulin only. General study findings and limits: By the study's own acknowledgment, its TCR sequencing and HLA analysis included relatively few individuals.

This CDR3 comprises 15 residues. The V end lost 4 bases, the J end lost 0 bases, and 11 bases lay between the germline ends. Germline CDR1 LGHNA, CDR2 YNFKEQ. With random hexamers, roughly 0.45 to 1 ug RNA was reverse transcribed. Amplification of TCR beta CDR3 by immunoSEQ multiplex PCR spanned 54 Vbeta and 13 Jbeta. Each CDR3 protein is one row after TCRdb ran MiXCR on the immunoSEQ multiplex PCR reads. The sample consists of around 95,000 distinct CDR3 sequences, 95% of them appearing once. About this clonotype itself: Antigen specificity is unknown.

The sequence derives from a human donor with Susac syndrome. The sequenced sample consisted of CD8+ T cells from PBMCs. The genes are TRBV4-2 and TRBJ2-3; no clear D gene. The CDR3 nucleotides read TGTGCCAGCAGCCCTTCAACCGCTAGCACAGATACGCAGTATTTT. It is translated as CASSPSTASTDTQYF.